Given below is one T cell receptor beta chain in context. Germline lookup yields CDR1 MNHEY and CDR2 SMNVEV (reference sequence). Unmatched junction bases numbered 10, after V lost 5 bases and J lost 4 bases. The CDR3 has 16 residues. These data belong to a study of blood T cell repertoires in COVID-19. Background on the study: Researchers got acute and convalescent COVID-19 samples from the United States, Italy and Spain.

The assay was immunoSEQ multiplex PCR, and TCRdb's table has in-frame clones only and misses some. The sample contains 120,000 to 150,000 clones, about nine tenths of which appear only once. Sequences were obtained from peripheral blood. This TCR was recovered from a human donor in a cohort sampled during active COVID-19. The rearrangement joins TRBV27 to TRBJ1-3, with 8 bases lining up with TRBD1. For the CDR3, the DNA is TGTGCCAGCAGTCATATGGGGGGACAGGCCGGAAACACCATATATTTT. Translation gives CASSHMGGQAGNTIYF.